A single sample gave rise to the 2 T cell receptor beta chains below, sequenced in a study of long-term antiretroviral therapy in people with HIV. They ran version v3.0 of the immunoSEQ assay at survey level. The protocol was immunoSEQ multiplex PCR, while the TCRdb copy is restricted to in-frame clones and leaves out a portion. The sample includes 30,000 to 40,000 clones, roughly 80% of them seen just once. The sample here was unsorted PBMCs, taken 2 years after starting antiretroviral therapy. All receptors come from a woman in her forties or fifties with HIV.

This chain connects TRBV6-1 to TRBJ2-4; D remains ambiguous. The V end was cut by 3 bases, the J end by 7 bases, with 13 bases between. The CDR3 runs 14 residues. Per the germline V gene, CDR1 is MNHNS and CDR2 is SASEGT. The CDR3 coding sequence is TGTGCCAGCAGTGAGAGGTTTCGGGCTAACATTCAGTACTTC. This translates into CASSERFRANIQYF.

The chain recombines TRBV7-9 with TRBJ1-5; D may be TRBD1 (5 bases). The CDR3 consists of 17 residues. CDR1 SEHNR and CDR2 FQNEAQ come from the germline V gene (reference sequence). V lost 1 base to trimming and J lost 2 bases, with 15 bases between them. Written as DNA, the CDR3 is TGTGCCAGCAGCTTAGGGGTAGGGGCGGCGGGCAATCAGCCCCAGCATTTT. Translation: CASSLGVGAAGNQPQHF.